The 10 T cell receptor beta chains below all came from one sample that was sequenced in a study of blood T cell repertoires in COVID-19. Generated by immunoSEQ multiplex PCR, the TCRdb table keeps only in-frame clones and is missing some. Of about 250,000 clones listed, around nine tenths are singletons. The specimen was PBMCs or T cells enriched from blood (not recorded which). These receptors were taken from a woman aged 45-65 years who had recovered from COVID-19.

CDR3 residues: CASGTVFSYNEQFF. Written as DNA, the CDR3 is TGTGCTAGTGGGACAGTGTTCTCCTACAATGAGCAGTTCTTC. The J gene is TRBJ2-1, the V gene TRBV12-5; D possibly corresponds to TRBD1 (5 bases). CDR1 and CDR2 (germline): LGHNT, FRNRAP. CDR3 length: 14 amino acids. The V and J ends lost 6 bases and 0 bases respectively, with 9 bases between them.

This chain's CDR3 is CASSKHGALNTEAFF. In nucleotides, the CDR3 is TGTGCCAGCAGTAAACACGGAGCCCTGAACACTGAAGCTTTCTTT. The chain is built from TRBV27 and TRBJ1-1; D not resolved. The germline V gene encodes CDR1 MNHEY and CDR2 SMNVEV (reference sequence). V was trimmed by 5 bases and J by 0 bases, leaving 13 bases between them. The CDR3 sequence is 15 residues long.

The rearrangement joins TRBV7-3 to TRBJ1-1, with D perhaps TRBD1 (6 bases). CDR1 and CDR2 (germline): SGHTA, FQGTGA. The CDR3 has 13 amino acids. Deletions cut 5 bases from V and 8 bases from J, with 15 bases between. The CDR3: CASSPEPGQEAFF. The CDR3 DNA reads TGTGCCAGCAGCCCAGAACCGGGACAAGAAGCTTTCTTT. The full variable domain, completed using reference TRBV7-3 and TRBJ1-1, is GAGVSQTPSNKVTEKGKYVELRCDPISGHTALYWYRQSLGQGPEFLIYFQGTGAADDSGLPNDRFFAVRPEGSVSTLKIQRTERGDSAVYLCASSPEPGQEAFFGQGTRLTVV.

This chain connects TRBV7-9 to TRBJ1-2, with 11 bases fitting TRBD1. The CDR3 is made up of 18 amino acids. Trimming cost V 2 bases and J 4 bases; bases outside gene matches: 12. Germline-derived CDR1 and CDR2 are SEHNR and FQNEAQ (reference sequence). The CDR3: CASSLQSGTGGIVYGYTF. The CDR3 DNA is TGTGCCAGCAGCTTACAGTCCGGGACAGGGGGAATAGTCTATGGCTACACCTTC.

This clone has a single count. In DNA, the CDR3 is TGTGCCAGCAGAGCGGGAGACTATGGCTACACCTTC. Translation: CASRAGDYGYTF. The V and J genes are TRBV12-3 or TRBV12-4 and TRBJ1-2; D gene unclear. The germline V and J ends were trimmed by 6 bases and 3 bases, with 8 bases remaining between them. The CDR3 contains 12 residues.

The rearrangement uses TRBV19 and TRBJ1-5; TRBD1 matches 9 bases. CDR3 length: 15 residues. The V segment lost 6 bases and the J segment 5 bases; nucleotides outside the gene matches: 8. In germline, CDR1 is LNHDA, CDR2 SQIVND (reference sequence). In DNA form, the CDR3 reads TGTGCCAGTAGCCCGGGACAGGGATCGCATCAGCCCCAGCATTTT. This codes for CASSPGQGSHQPQHF.

The chain links TRBV30 to TRBJ1-1; 7 nucleotides match TRBD1. Per the germline V gene, CDR1 is GTSNPN and CDR2 is SVGIG (reference sequence). Trimming cost V 5 bases and J 0 bases; bases outside gene matches: 3. The CDR3 runs 13 residues. This chain's CDR3 is CAWDRAMNTEAFF. In DNA, the CDR3 is TGTGCCTGGGACAGGGCCATGAACACTGAAGCTTTCTTT.

V and J are TRBV10-3 and TRBJ2-1; 9 bases are a match to TRBD2. Germline V gene data show CDR1 as ENHRY and CDR2 as SYGVKD. The CDR3 runs 17 residues. V gave up 2 bases and J gave up 7 bases; unmatched junction bases: 12. The CDR3 region is CAISEGTQREARNEQFF. The CDR3, as DNA: TGTGCCATCAGTGAGGGAACCCAGCGGGAGGCGCGTAATGAGCAGTTCTTC.

The genes are TRBV6-5 and TRBJ2-5; tentatively, D is TRBD1 (5 bases). V lost 6 bases, J lost 4 bases, and 15 bases lay in between. Looked up from germline, CDR1 is MNHEY and CDR2 is SVGAGI. The CDR3 sequence is 14 residues long. CDR3 bases: TGTGCCAGCAGGCACCCAGGGCCTACAGAGACCCAGTACTTC. Protein product: CASRHPGPTETQYF.

V gene TRBV11-2 combines with J gene TRBJ2-1; D is perhaps TRBD2 (5 bases). Germline values: CDR1 SGHAT, CDR2 FQNNGV. This CDR3 is 16 amino acids long. V lost 5 bases and J 6 bases, leaving 20 bases between the germline ends. CDR3 DNA: TGTGCCAGCAGCCCGAGCCGGACTCTCCTTGGCAATGAGCAGTTCTTC. The encoded protein is CASSPSRTLLGNEQFF.